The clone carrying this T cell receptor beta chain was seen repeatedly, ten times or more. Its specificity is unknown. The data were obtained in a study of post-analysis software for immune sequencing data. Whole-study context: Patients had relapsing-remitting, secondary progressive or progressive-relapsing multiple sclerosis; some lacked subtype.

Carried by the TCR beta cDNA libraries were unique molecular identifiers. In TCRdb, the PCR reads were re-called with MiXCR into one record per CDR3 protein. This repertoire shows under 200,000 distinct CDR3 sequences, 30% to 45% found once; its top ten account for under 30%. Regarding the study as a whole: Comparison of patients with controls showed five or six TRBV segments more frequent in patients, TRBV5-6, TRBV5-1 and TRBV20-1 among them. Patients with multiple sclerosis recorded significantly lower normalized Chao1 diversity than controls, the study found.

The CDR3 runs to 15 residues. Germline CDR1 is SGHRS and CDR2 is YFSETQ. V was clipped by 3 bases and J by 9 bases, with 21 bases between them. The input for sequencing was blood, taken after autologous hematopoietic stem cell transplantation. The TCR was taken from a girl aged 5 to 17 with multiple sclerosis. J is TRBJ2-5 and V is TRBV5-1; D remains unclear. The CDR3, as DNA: TGCGCCAGCAGCTCTCCTCGACTGGAGCTTGGAGCCCAGTACTTC. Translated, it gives CASSSPRLELGAQYF.